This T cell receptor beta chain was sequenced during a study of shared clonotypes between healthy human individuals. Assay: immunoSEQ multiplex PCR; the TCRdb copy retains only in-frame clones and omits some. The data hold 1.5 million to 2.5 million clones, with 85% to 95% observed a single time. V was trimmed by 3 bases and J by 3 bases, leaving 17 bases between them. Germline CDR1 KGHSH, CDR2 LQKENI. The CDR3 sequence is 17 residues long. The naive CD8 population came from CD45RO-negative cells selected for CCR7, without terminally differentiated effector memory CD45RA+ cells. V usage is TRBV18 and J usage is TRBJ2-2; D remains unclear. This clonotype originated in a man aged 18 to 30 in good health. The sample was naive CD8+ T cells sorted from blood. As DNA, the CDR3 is TGTGCCAGCTCACCCGGCGAAGCCCATATTTACACCGGGGAGCTGTTTTTT. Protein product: CASSPGEAHIYTGELFF.